Listed here are 17 T cell receptor beta chains from one sample, sequenced in a study of cytomegalovirus exposure and HLA in healthy donors. Profiled with immunoSEQ multiplex PCR; TCRdb holds only in-frame clones, not every one. Altogether over 130,000 clones are present, around 90% being singletons, with the ten largest covering just under 9%. The sequenced sample consisted of PBMCs. Every receptor here comes from a man aged 18 to 30 in good health and CMV-seropositive.

The genes are TRBV10-1 and TRBJ1-1; 7 bases agree with TRBD1. Trimming took 0 bases from V and 6 from J; bases not matched to a gene: 13. The CDR3 spans 17 residues. Germline-derived CDR1 and CDR2 are WNHNN and SYGVQD (reference sequence). The chain's CDR3 is CASSESGDGSRGAEAFF. The CDR3 DNA is TGCGCCAGCAGTGAGTCCGGGGATGGATCCAGGGGGGCTGAAGCTTTCTTT.

The J gene is TRBJ2-5, the V gene TRBV9; 10 bases fit TRBD2. CDR1 is SGDLS and CDR2 is YYNGEE in the germline V gene. V lost 3 bases to trimming and J lost 4 bases; unmatched junction nucleotides: 9. This CDR3 spans 16 amino acids. The CDR3 nucleotides are TGTGCCAGCAGCGAGCGGGGGGGCTCAGGGAGAGAGACCCAGTACTTC. It translates to CASSERGGSGRETQYF.

The V and J genes are TRBV29-1 and TRBJ2-3; 7 bases line up with TRBD1. This CDR3 region has 14 residues. V dropped 7 bases and J dropped 1; count of bases not matched to a gene: 8. Germline CDR1 SQVTM, CDR2 ANQGSEA. Written as DNA, the CDR3 is TGCAGCGCTCCGGCTACAGGGGGCACAGATACGCAGTATTTT. Its protein is CSAPATGGTDTQYF.

The V and J genes are TRBV7-9 and TRBJ1-5; D might be TRBD1 (5 bases). The germline V and J ends were trimmed by 4 bases and 6 bases, with 10 bases remaining between them. This CDR3 contains 13 residues. The germline gives CDR1 SEHNR, CDR2 FQNEAQ (reference sequence). In DNA form, the CDR3 reads TGTGCCAGCAGCTGGGGGGTAGGTCAGCCCCAGCATTTT. Encoded protein: CASSWGVGQPQHF.

There are a few counts of this clone. This chain connects TRBV29-1 to TRBJ2-5; D might be TRBD1 (6 bases). This CDR3 region has 12 residues. Germline V gene data show CDR1 as SQVTM and CDR2 as ANQGSEA. Trimming stripped 5 bases from V and 5 bases from J, with 12 bases between. CDR3 residues: CSVTTGMETQYF. CDR3 DNA sequence: TGCAGCGTTACCACAGGGATGGAGACCCAGTACTTC.

This chain connects TRBV6-6 to TRBJ2-7; TRBD1 matches at 10 bases. This CDR3 region has 16 residues. The J segment lost 7 bases and the V segment lost 1 base, leaving 10 bases of the junction unmatched. Looked up from germline, CDR1 is MNHNY and CDR2 is SVGAGI (reference sequence). CDR3 bases: TGTGCCAGCAGTTACTTGACCGGGACAGGGGCGGGAGAGCAGTACTTC. Protein sequence: CASSYLTGTGAGEQYF.

The V gene is TRBV4-1, the J gene TRBJ2-7; D uncertain. Trimming cost V 0 bases and J 3 bases, with 15 bases left between them. CDR3 length: 16 residues. Germline V gene sequence: CDR1 MGHRA, CDR2 YSYEKL. The CDR3 DNA reads TGCGCCAGCAGCCAAGATCGCCAGGCAGAGTTCTACGAGCAGTACTTC. Its translation is CASSQDRQAEFYEQYF.

The J gene is TRBJ2-3, the V gene TRBV18; possibly TRBD1 for D (6 bases). Germline CDR1 and CDR2: KGHSH and LQKENI. Trimming shortened V by 2 bases and J by 4 bases, and 16 bases separated the two germline ends. The CDR3 consists of 16 residues. The CDR3: CASSPGYRAAPDTQYF. DNA for the CDR3: TGTGCCAGCTCACCAGGTTACAGGGCCGCACCAGATACGCAGTATTTT.

The chain carries TRBV25-1 and TRBJ2-5; 10 bases line up with TRBD1. The V gene end was trimmed by 2 bases and the J gene end by 6 bases; junction bases not matched to a gene: 6. CDR1 is MGHDK and CDR2 is SYGVNS in the germline V gene. This CDR3 comprises 15 residues. CDR3 region: CASSEAGTGEKTQYF. The CDR3 coding sequence is TGTGCCAGCAGTGAAGCAGGGACAGGGGAAAAGACCCAGTACTTC.

This clone was detected only once. J is TRBJ2-3 and V is TRBV18; 11 nucleotides match TRBD1. There are 16 residues in the CDR3. V lost 4 bases to trimming and J lost 2 bases; unmatched junction nucleotides: 5. Germline CDR1 and CDR2: KGHSH and LQKENI. CDR3 residues: CASSLGQGDLTDTQYF. The CDR3 nucleotides read TGTGCCAGCTCACTGGGACAGGGGGACCTCACAGATACGCAGTATTTT.

The table lists this clone with a count of one. This chain uses TRBV5-1 with TRBJ2-7; 7 bases are a match to TRBD1. Germline CDR1 SGHRS, CDR2 YFSETQ. The V and J ends lost 5 bases and 4 bases, in that order; junction bases with no gene match: 12. This CDR3 is 15 amino acids long. The chain's CDR3 is CASRQTGVPQYEQYF. The CDR3 bases are TGCGCCAGCAGACAAACAGGGGTGCCTCAATACGAGCAGTACTTC.

The chain carries TRBV6-5 and TRBJ2-2, with D tentatively TRBD2 (6 bases). V lost 0 bases and J lost 6, with 11 bases in between. Per the germline V gene, CDR1 is MNHEY and CDR2 is SVGAGI. The CDR3 is 15 amino acids. This CDR3 is CASSYSRRDPGELFF. The DNA for the CDR3 is TGTGCCAGCAGTTACTCTCGGCGGGACCCCGGGGAGCTGTTTTTT.

This clone showed up just a few times. This rearrangement joins TRBV19 to TRBJ2-2, with D unresolved. Germline V gives CDR1 LNHDA, CDR2 SQIVND (reference sequence). This CDR3 has 13 residues. CDR3 in DNA: TGTGCTACAAGTCGCCTTTCGACCGGGGAGCTGTTTTTT. Amino acid sequence: CATSRLSTGELFF. The entire variable domain, with the rest obtained from reference TRBV19 and TRBJ2-2, is as follows: DGGITQSPKYLFRKEGQNVTLSCEQNLNHDAMYWYRQDPGQGLRLIYYSQIVNDFQKGDIAEGYSVSREKKESFPLTVTSAQKNPTAFYLCATSRLSTGELFFGEGSRLTVL.

The chain is built from TRBV7-9 and TRBJ1-1; D unresolved. CDR1 and CDR2 (germline): SEHNR, FQNEAQ (reference sequence). This CDR3 region has 14 residues. Deletions cut 1 base from V and 1 base from J, with 7 bases between. For the CDR3, the DNA is TGTGCCAGCAGCTTAGTCCGGGGGAACACTGAAGCTTTCTTT. The encoded protein is CASSLVRGNTEAFF.

The chain links TRBV6-6 to TRBJ2-3; 10 bases are shared with TRBD2. CDR3 length: 14 amino acids. Germline V lookup: CDR1 MNHNY, CDR2 SVGAGI (reference sequence). The junction had 0 bases not matched to a gene; V was cut back by 6 bases and J by 0 bases. CDR3 DNA sequence: TGTGCCAGCAGGACTAGCGGGAGCACAGATACGCAGTATTTT. It specifies CASRTSGSTDTQYF.

This clone was counted between two and nine times. The chain employs TRBV10-1 and TRBJ2-7, with D maybe TRBD2 (6 bases). Trimming cost V 2 bases and J 3 bases, with 8 bases left between them. Germline V lookup: CDR1 WNHNN, CDR2 SYGVQD (reference sequence). The CDR3 is 13 amino acids. CDR3 in DNA: TGCGCCAGCAGTGAGCGGCGGGACTACGAGCAGTACTTC. This gives the protein CASSERRDYEQYF.

The V and J genes are TRBV7-3 and TRBJ2-7, with a possible D match to TRBD1 (5 bases). Germline CDR1 reads SGHTA; CDR2 reads FQGTGA. This CDR3 comprises 13 residues. The V gene lost 5 bases and the J gene lost 4 bases, with 12 bases spanning the gap. The DNA of the CDR3 is TGTGCCAGCAGCGCAGGGTTATCTTACGAGCAGTACTTC. Amino acids: CASSAGLSYEQYF.